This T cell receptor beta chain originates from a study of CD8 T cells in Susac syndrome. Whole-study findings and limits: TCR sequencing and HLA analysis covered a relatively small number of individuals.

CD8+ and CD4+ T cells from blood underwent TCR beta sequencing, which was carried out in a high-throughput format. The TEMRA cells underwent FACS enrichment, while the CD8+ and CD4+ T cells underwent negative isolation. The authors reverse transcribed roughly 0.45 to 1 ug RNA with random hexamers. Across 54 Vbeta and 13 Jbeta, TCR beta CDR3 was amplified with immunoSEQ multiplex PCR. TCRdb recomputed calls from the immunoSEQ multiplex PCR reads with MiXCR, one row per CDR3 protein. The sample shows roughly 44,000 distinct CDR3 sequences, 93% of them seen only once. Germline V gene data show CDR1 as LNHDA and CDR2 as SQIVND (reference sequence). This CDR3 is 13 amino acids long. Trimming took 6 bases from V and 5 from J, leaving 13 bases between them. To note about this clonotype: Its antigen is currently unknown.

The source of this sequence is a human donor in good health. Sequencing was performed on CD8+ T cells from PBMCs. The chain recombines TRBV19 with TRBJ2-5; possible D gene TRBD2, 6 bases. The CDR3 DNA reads TGTGCCAGTAGCAAAAGACTAGTGGAGACCCAGTACTTC. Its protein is CASSKRLVETQYF.